These 18 T cell receptor beta chains were all obtained from the same sample, sequenced in a study of T cell responses to AZD1222 COVID-19 vaccine. This table comes from immunoSEQ multiplex PCR, and its TCRdb copy is limited to in-frame clones, with some not included. The data hold 53,000 or so clones, with 86% observed a single time. The source material was peripheral blood, sampled 28 days after the second AZD1222 dose. The receptors here all came from an adult who received the AZD1222 COVID-19 vaccine.

V gene TRBV28 combines with J gene TRBJ2-7, with D tentatively TRBD2 (6 bases). Trimming pared 3 bases from V and 4 bases from J, leaving 13 bases between. This CDR3 has 14 residues. In germline, CDR1 is MDHEN, CDR2 SYDVKM. The DNA for the CDR3 is TGTGCCAGCAGTTTGACTAGTGGGAGATACGAGCAGTACTTC. Protein product: CASSLTSGRYEQYF.

CDR3 in amino acids: CASRGNSYEQYF. As DNA, the CDR3 is TGTGCCAGCAGGGGGAACTCCTACGAGCAGTACTTC. The rearrangement uses TRBV28 and TRBJ2-7; D ambiguous. The CDR3 has 12 residues. The germline V gene has CDR1 MDHEN and CDR2 SYDVKM. Trimming pared 6 bases from V and 0 bases from J, leaving 6 bases between.

The V and J genes are TRBV9 and TRBJ2-1; TRBD2 matches at 8 bases. V lost 5 bases and J lost 0; bases outside the gene matches: 10. The CDR3 consists of 17 residues. Germline loops: CDR1 SGDLS, CDR2 YYNGEE. The CDR3, as DNA: TGTGCCAGCAGTCCTCCCAGCGGGAGCACCTCCTACAATGAGCAGTTCTTC. This gives the protein CASSPPSGSTSYNEQFF.

The chain links TRBV6-5 to TRBJ2-7, with D unclear. Germline CDR1 MNHEY, CDR2 SVGAGI. Trimming cost V 8 bases and J 5 bases, with 13 bases left between them. The CDR3 is made up of 12 amino acids. This chain's CDR3 is CASAATVHEQYF. CDR3 coding DNA: TGTGCCAGCGCCGCGACCGTCCACGAGCAGTACTTC.

The genes are TRBV7-9 and TRBJ1-4; the D is unclear. Trimming stripped 3 bases from V and 6 bases from J, with 20 bases between. The CDR3 runs 17 residues. Germline-derived CDR1 and CDR2 are SEHNR and FQNEAQ (reference sequence). CDR3 DNA: TGTGCCAGCAGCTTCCCGTTCGACATCTGGGAGGATGAAAAACTGTTTTTT. Its protein is CASSFPFDIWEDEKLFF.

The chain couples TRBV2 to TRBJ1-6, with D possibly being TRBD1 (5 bases). CDR1 and CDR2 from the germline V gene are SNHLY and FYNNEI. This CDR3 is 14 amino acids long. The V and J ends lost 6 bases and 8 bases respectively, with 14 bases between them. The CDR3 sequence: CASSPGLGDSPLHF. CDR3 sequence (DNA): TGTGCCAGCAGCCCAGGGTTAGGGGATTCACCCCTCCACTTT.

The gene calls are TRBV6-2 or TRBV6-3 and TRBJ2-7, with 10 nucleotides matching TRBD1. Losses at the gene ends were 4 bases for V and 4 bases for J; bases not matched to a gene: 7. The germline CDR1 and CDR2 sequences are MNHEY and SVGEGT. The CDR3 contains 15 residues. The DNA of the CDR3 is TGTGCCAGCAGTTCCGACAGGGGGCGACGGTACGAGCAGTACTTC. This gives the protein CASSSDRGRRYEQYF.

This clone has just one count. V is TRBV7-3 and J is TRBJ2-3; 9 bases align to TRBD1. V lost 0 bases and J lost 0; bases outside the gene matches: 7. From germline, CDR1 is SGHTA and CDR2 FQGTGA. This CDR3 comprises 18 residues. CDR3 in DNA: TGTGCCAGCAGCTTAACGGGTCGGACAGGGGTGAGCACAGATACGCAGTATTTT. Its translation is CASSLTGRTGVSTDTQYF. Full variable domain (rest looked up from reference TRBV7-3 and TRBJ2-3): GAGVSQTPSNKVTEKGKYVELRCDPISGHTALYWYRQSLGQGPEFLIYFQGTGAADDSGLPNDRFFAVRPEGSVSTLKIQRTERGDSAVYLCASSLTGRTGVSTDTQYFGPGTRLTVL.

The chain combines TRBV6-1 with TRBJ1-4; D perhaps matches TRBD1 (5 bases). Germline CDR1 reads MNHNS; CDR2 reads SASEGT. Trimming removed 2 bases from V and 3 bases from J, with 22 bases in between. The CDR3 extends over 19 amino acids. The CDR3 protein is CASSESRRDRLGANEKLFF. In DNA form, the CDR3 reads TGTGCCAGCAGTGAAAGTAGGCGGGACCGACTGGGAGCTAATGAAAAACTGTTTTTT.

This clone has just a few counts. The chain employs TRBV28 and TRBJ2-7, with a possible D match to TRBD1 (6 bases). CDR1 is MDHEN and CDR2 is SYDVKM in the germline V gene. V was trimmed by 4 bases and J by 1 base, leaving 14 bases between them. CDR3 length: 15 amino acids. Here the CDR3 reads CASSSQGRLSYEQYF. The CDR3 DNA sequence: TGTGCCAGCAGTTCACAGGGCCGTCTATCCTACGAGCAGTACTTC.

The gene calls are TRBV18 and TRBJ2-1; weak D call: TRBD2 (6 bases). The CDR3 totals 15 residues. CDR1 is KGHSH, CDR2 LQKENI, per germline. V was clipped by 2 bases and J by 5 bases, with 13 bases between them. The CDR3 reads CASSPVGTGHNEQFF. The CDR3 DNA reads as TGTGCCAGCTCACCAGTAGGGACTGGCCACAATGAGCAGTTCTTC.

The chain carries TRBV18 and TRBJ2-1; TRBD2 is a possible D gene (6 bases). V was clipped by 2 bases and J by 4 bases, with 12 bases between them. Per germline, CDR1 KGHSH and CDR2 LQKENI. CDR3 length equals 15 residues. CDR3 amino acids: CASSPWGDKYNEQFF. In DNA form, the CDR3 reads TGTGCCAGCTCACCATGGGGGGATAAGTACAATGAGCAGTTCTTC.

This clone has a single count. This chain uses TRBV25-1 with TRBJ2-3; D not resolved. The CDR3 is 12 amino acids. Germline V gene sequence: CDR1 MGHDK, CDR2 SYGVNS. The V end lost 2 bases, the J end lost 4 bases, and 4 bases lay between the germline ends. This chain's CDR3 is CASSEGADTQYF. CDR3 coding DNA: TGTGCCAGCAGTGAAGGGGCAGATACGCAGTATTTT.

This clone was found once. The chain links TRBV9 to TRBJ1-4, with a tentative D call TRBD1 (6 bases). Looked up from germline, CDR1 is SGDLS and CDR2 is YYNGEE. The V gene lost 2 bases and the J gene lost 3 bases, with 8 bases spanning the gap. This CDR3 is built from 14 residues. The CDR3 bases are TGTGCCAGCAGCGTCGGGACACCTAATGAAAAACTGTTTTTT. Its translation is CASSVGTPNEKLFF.

The chain links TRBV5-4 to TRBJ2-1; D gene uncertain. CDR3 length: 16 amino acids. The germline V and J ends were trimmed by 4 bases and 0 bases, with 14 bases remaining between them. Germline V gene lookup returns CDR1 SGHNT and CDR2 YYREEE (reference sequence). The CDR3 here is CASSRTASSSYNEQFF. The CDR3 nucleotides are TGTGCCAGCAGCCGGACGGCGTCTAGCTCCTACAATGAGCAGTTCTTC. Filled out from reference TRBV5-4 and TRBJ2-1, the complete variable domain reads ETGVTQSPTHLIKTRGQQVTLRCSSQSGHNTVSWYQQALGQGPQFIFQYYREEENGRGNFPPRFSGLQFPNYSSELNVNALELDDSALYLCASSRTASSSYNEQFFGPGTRLTVL.

The genes are TRBV11-3 and TRBJ2-5; 10 bases are shared with TRBD2. The germline CDR1 and CDR2 sequences are SGHNT and YENEEA. The CDR3 is 15 residues long. With 4 bases clipped from V and 2 bases from J, the junction kept 4 bases outside the gene matches. The CDR3 is CASSSRLAGQETQYF. In DNA, the CDR3 is TGTGCCAGCAGCTCCCGACTAGCGGGTCAAGAGACCCAGTACTTC.

The V and J genes are TRBV5-6 and TRBJ1-1; no reliable D call. CDR1 is SGHDT and CDR2 is YYEEEE in the germline V gene. V lost 4 bases, J lost 0 bases, and 19 bases lay in between. CDR3 length: 17 amino acids. CDR3 sequence reads: CASSEPLDGNMNTEAFF. CDR3 sequence (DNA): TGTGCCAGCAGCGAACCCCTCGACGGTAACATGAACACTGAAGCTTTCTTT.

The chain joins TRBV24-1 to TRBJ1-2, with 7 bases lining up with TRBD1. The J segment lost 8 bases and the V segment lost 7 bases, leaving 12 bases of the junction unmatched. CDR3 length equals 14 residues. Germline V gene data show CDR1 as KGHDR and CDR2 as SFDVKD. In nucleotides, the CDR3 is TGTGCCACCAGCTCCTCCGGGACAGCCGGCGGCTACACCTTC. Translation gives CATSSSGTAGGYTF.